This TCR beta chain came from a study of response to subunit inactivated influenza vaccine. Study results and limitations: After each seasonal influenza vaccination, few new T cells are recruited, the authors suggested.

The CDR3 runs 15 residues. CDR1 and CDR2 from the germline V gene are SNHLY and FYNNEI. Deletions cut 4 bases from V and 3 bases from J, with 13 bases between. With respect to this clonotype: Its specificity is not known.

TCRdb analysed the RT-PCR reads with MiXCR anew, one entry per CDR3 protein. The sample yields about 500,000 distinct CDR3 sequences, more than 15% seen once. The starting material was CD4+ T cells sorted from PBMCs, obtained about 24 months after vaccination. This chain links TRBV2 with TRBJ1-3; D uncertain. The TCR originated in a man in his fifties or sixties who received an inactivated influenza vaccine. The CDR3 loop is CASSGPTLHGNTIYF. Written as DNA, the CDR3 is TGTGCCAGCAGTGGACCGACCTTACATGGAAACACCATATATTTT. Full variable domain (rest looked up from reference TRBV2 and TRBJ1-3): EPEVTQTPSHQVTQMGQEVILRCVPISNHLYFYWYRQILGQKVEFLVSFYNNEISEKSEIFDDQFSVERPDGSNFTLKIRSTKLEDSAMYFCASSGPTLHGNTIYFGEGSWLTVV.